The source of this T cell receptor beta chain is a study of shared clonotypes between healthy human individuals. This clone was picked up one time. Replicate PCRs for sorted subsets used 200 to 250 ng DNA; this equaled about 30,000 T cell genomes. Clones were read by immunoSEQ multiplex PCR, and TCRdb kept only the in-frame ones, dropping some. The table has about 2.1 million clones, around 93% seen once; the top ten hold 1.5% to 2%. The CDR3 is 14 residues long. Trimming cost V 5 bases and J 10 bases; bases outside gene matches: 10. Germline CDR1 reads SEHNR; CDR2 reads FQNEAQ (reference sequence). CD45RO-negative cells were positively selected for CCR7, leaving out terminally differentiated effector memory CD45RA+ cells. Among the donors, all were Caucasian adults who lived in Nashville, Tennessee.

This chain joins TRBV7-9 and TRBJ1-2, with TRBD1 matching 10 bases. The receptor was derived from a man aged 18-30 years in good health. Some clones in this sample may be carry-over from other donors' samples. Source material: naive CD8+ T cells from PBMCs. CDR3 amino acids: CASSTTGTGDTYTF. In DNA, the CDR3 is TGTGCCAGCAGCACAACCGGGACAGGGGATACCTACACCTTC.